This entry is about one T cell receptor (beta chain). The sample originates from a study of cytomegalovirus exposure and HLA in healthy donors. The PCR had 60 Vbeta and 13 Jbeta primers. TCRdb's copy holds only in-frame clones and misses some; the assay was immunoSEQ multiplex PCR. The sample carries some 200,000 clones, roughly 80% recorded once. This CDR3 region has 13 residues. With 4 bases clipped from V and 3 bases from J, the junction kept 2 bases outside the gene matches. Per germline, CDR1 MNHEY and CDR2 SVGAGI. The specimen was PBMCs. The TCR sequence derives from a man between 50 and 59 years old in good health and CMV-seronegative. The rearrangement uses TRBV6-5 and TRBJ1-2; 7 nucleotides agree with TRBD1. The CDR3 bases are TGTGCCAGCAGTTTTGGGACAGACTATGGCTACACCTTC. Translating gives CASSFGTDYGYTF.